The 17 T cell receptor beta chains listed next were all sequenced from one sample in a study of PD-L1 blockade in urothelial cancer. The sample's time point: pretreatment peripheral blood. TCRdb's table, derived via immunoSEQ multiplex PCR, lists solely in-frame clones and lacks some. The sample contains some 80,000 clones, around four fifths of which appear only once. Sequencing used PBMCs, obtained around atezolizumab (anti-PD-L1) treatment. All receptors come from a man aged 35-49 years with urothelial cancer.

The chain is built from TRBV27 and TRBJ2-7; tentatively, D is TRBD2 (5 bases). The germline V gene has CDR1 MNHEY and CDR2 SMNVEV (reference sequence). The CDR3 spans 13 residues. The V gene lost 5 bases and the J gene lost 3 bases, with 11 bases spanning the gap. The CDR3 protein is CASSTEGGYEQYF. DNA of the CDR3: TGTGCCAGCAGTACCGAAGGAGGCTACGAGCAGTACTTC.

The chain employs TRBV10-3 and TRBJ1-1; tentative D call: TRBD1 (6 bases). CDR1 and CDR2 (germline): ENHRY, SYGVKD. The CDR3 spans 13 residues. V gave up 6 bases and J gave up 5 bases, with 13 bases separating them. The CDR3 protein is CAISGGGGTEAFF. The CDR3, as DNA: TGTGCCATCAGCGGAGGGGGAGGGACTGAAGCTTTCTTT.

The gene calls are TRBV6-5 and TRBJ1-5; no clear D. The germline CDR1 and CDR2 sequences are MNHEY and SVGAGI. The CDR3 is 15 residues long. V was cut by 5 bases and J by 0 bases, with 11 bases left in between. CDR3 nucleotide sequence: TGTGCCAGCAGTCGAGGGTCGCCTAGCAATCAGCCCCAGCATTTT. Translating gives CASSRGSPSNQPQHF.

The genes are TRBV9 and TRBJ2-7; 8 nucleotides align to TRBD2. The CDR3 is made up of 23 amino acids. Germline loops: CDR1 SGDLS, CDR2 YYNGEE. V lost 3 bases to trimming and J lost 3 bases; unmatched junction nucleotides: 32. The CDR3 protein is CASSENRERPGTRLPGLLYEQYF. DNA for the CDR3: TGTGCCAGCAGCGAAAACAGGGAAAGGCCGGGGACTAGGTTACCGGGACTACTCTACGAGCAGTACTTC.

The V call is TRBV7-3, the J call TRBJ2-3; D is perhaps TRBD2 (5 bases). CDR1 and CDR2 (germline): SGHTA, FQGTGA. V was shortened by 5 bases and J by 4 bases, with 16 bases between the two germline ends. The CDR3 contains 15 residues. CDR3 bases: TGTGCCAGCAGCCGGGAAGGCCTAGCATCAGATACGCAGTATTTT. It specifies CASSREGLASDTQYF.

This clone was seen once. The chain uses TRBV29-1 and TRBJ2-2; TRBD2 aligns across 9 bases. Germline lookup yields CDR1 SQVTM and CDR2 ANQGSEA. The length of the CDR3 is 14 residues. Trimming at V came to 3 bases and at J to 5 bases, leaving 4 bases not matched to a gene. The CDR3 loop is CSVERGRGTGELFF. The CDR3 DNA reads as TGCAGCGTTGAGCGCGGGAGGGGTACCGGGGAGCTGTTTTTT.

This chain uses TRBV28 with TRBJ2-3; 12 bases are a match to TRBD2. The V gene's germline CDR1 is MDHEN and CDR2 SYDVKM. Germline trimming cut 8 bases from V and 8 bases from J; bases unmatched to any gene: 17. The CDR3 has 17 residues. In DNA, the CDR3 is TGTGCCAGCGTGACGGCCGGACTAGCGGGACGCCTAGGTACGCAGTATTTT. Amino acids: CASVTAGLAGRLGTQYF.

The J gene is TRBJ1-1, the V gene TRBV25-1, with D possibly matching TRBD1 (5 bases). With 5 bases removed from V and 12 bases from J, the gap between germline ends came to 13 bases. CDR3 length: 11 residues. The germline CDR1 and CDR2 sequences are MGHDK and SYGVNS. Here the CDR3 DNA reads TGTGCCAGCAGTCGGACATCCTCAACTTTCTTT. It encodes CASSRTSSTFF.

A single count supports this clone. This chain connects TRBV6-5 to TRBJ2-7; 9 bases agree with TRBD2. V lost 6 bases, J lost 0 bases, and 6 bases stayed unmatched. This CDR3 comprises 15 residues. Looked up from germline, CDR1 is MNHEY and CDR2 is SVGAGI. The CDR3: CASSPSGRSSYEQYF. CDR3 DNA sequence: TGTGCCAGCAGCCCCAGCGGGAGGTCCTCCTACGAGCAGTACTTC.

In its sample, this clone was seen a few times. CDR3 in DNA: TGTGCCAGAAGATCGGGGAACACTGAAGCTTTCTTT. Encoded protein: CARRSGNTEAFF. This chain uses TRBV5-3 with TRBJ1-1, with no clear D. TRBV5-3 is known as an ORF, though its function is uncertain. V lost 5 bases and J 1 base, leaving 6 bases between the germline ends. The length of the CDR3 is 12 residues.

This rearrangement joins TRBV2 to TRBJ2-3, with 11 bases matching TRBD1. The CDR3 has 14 residues. The ends lost 7 bases at V and 6 bases at J; junction bases unmatched: 6. Per the germline V gene, CDR1 is SNHLY and CDR2 is FYNNEI. Here the CDR3 DNA reads TGTGCCAGCACTCAGGACAGGGGGCCCGATACGCAGTATTTT. As protein: CASTQDRGPDTQYF.

This clone was seen a few times. V and J are TRBV6-1 and TRBJ1-2, with 11 bases lining up with TRBD1. CDR3 length: 14 residues. V trimming: 2 bases; J trimming: 8 bases; junction bases outside the gene matches: 4. In germline, CDR1 is MNHNS, CDR2 SASEGT. CDR3 nucleotides: TGTGCCAGCAGTGAACCGGACAGGGGGCAAGGCTACACCTTC. Its translation is CASSEPDRGQGYTF.

This clone has just one count. This chain joins TRBV14 and TRBJ2-7; possibly TRBD1 for D (5 bases). The CDR3 has 13 amino acids. The V end was cut by 1 base, the J end by 5 bases, with 9 bases between. Germline CDR1 is SGHDN and CDR2 is FVKESK. In DNA, the CDR3 is TGTGCCAGCAGCCAAGTGACAGCGAACGAGCAGTACTTC. Its translation is CASSQVTANEQYF.

The chain combines TRBV7-8 with TRBJ2-7; tentatively, D is TRBD2 (5 bases). Germline CDR1 SGHVS, CDR2 FQNEAQ. Trimming removed 5 bases from V and 0 bases from J, with 8 bases in between. The CDR3 consists of 13 residues. The CDR3 here is CASSTGISYEQYF. For the CDR3, the DNA is TGTGCCAGCAGCACCGGGATCTCCTACGAGCAGTACTTC. The whole variable domain, filled in from reference TRBV7-8 and TRBJ2-7, reads GAGVSQSPRYKVAKRGQDVALRCDPISGHVSLFWYQQALGQGPEFLTYFQNEAQLDKSGLPSDRFFAERPEGSVSTLKIQRTQQEDSAVYLCASSTGISYEQYFGPGTRLTVT.

The chain employs TRBV28 and TRBJ1-5; TRBD1 is a possible D gene (5 bases). V lost 7 bases to trimming and J lost 3 bases, with 16 bases between them. This CDR3 comprises 15 residues. In germline, CDR1 is MDHEN, CDR2 SYDVKM. The CDR3 loop reads CASILGGINNQPQHF. CDR3 nucleotides: TGTGCCAGCATCCTGGGGGGGATTAACAATCAGCCCCAGCATTTT.

V is TRBV5-1 and J is TRBJ2-1; 7 bases map to TRBD2. The CDR3 consists of 15 residues. Trimming cost V 4 bases and J 6 bases; bases outside gene matches: 10. Germline-derived CDR1 and CDR2 are SGHRS and YFSETQ. DNA for the CDR3: TGCGCCAGCAGCACCCGGGGGACTAAGGGCAATGAGCAGTTCTTC. Its translation is CASSTRGTKGNEQFF.

For this clone: This specimen includes other DNA sequences encoding the same CDR3. The chain employs TRBV5-1 and TRBJ2-1; 7 bases map to TRBD2. CDR3 size: 15 residues. V was pared by 0 bases and J by 0 bases, with 0 bases of the junction left unmatched. Germline V lookup: CDR1 SGHRS, CDR2 YFSETQ. The CDR3 DNA sequence: TGCGCCAGCAGCTTGGGCGGGAGCTCCTACAATGAGCAGTTCTTC. This codes for CASSLGGSSYNEQFF.